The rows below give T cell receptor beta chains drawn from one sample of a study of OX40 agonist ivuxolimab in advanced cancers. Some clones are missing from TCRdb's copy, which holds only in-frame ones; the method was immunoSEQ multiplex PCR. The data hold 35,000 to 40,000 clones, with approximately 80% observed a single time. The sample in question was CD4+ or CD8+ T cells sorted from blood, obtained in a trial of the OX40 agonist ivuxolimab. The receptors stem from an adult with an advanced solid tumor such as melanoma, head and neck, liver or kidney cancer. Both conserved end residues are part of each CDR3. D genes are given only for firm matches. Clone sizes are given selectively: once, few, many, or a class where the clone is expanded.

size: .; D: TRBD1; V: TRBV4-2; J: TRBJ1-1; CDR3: CASSPGQGLANTEAFF; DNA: TGTGCCAGCAGCCCCGGACAGGGACTTGCGAACACTGAAGCTTTCTTT
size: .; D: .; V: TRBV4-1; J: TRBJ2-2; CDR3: CASSQQGWGELFF; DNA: TGCGCCAGCAGCCAACAGGGATGGGGGGAGCTGTTTTTT
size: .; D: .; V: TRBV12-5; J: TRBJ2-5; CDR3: CASGQGQTPEETQYF; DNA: TGTGCTAGTGGTCAAGGACAGACACCTGAAGAGACCCAGTACTTC
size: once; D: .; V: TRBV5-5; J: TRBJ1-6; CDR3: CASSTGPDSPLHF; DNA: TGTGCCAGCAGCACAGGACCTGACTCACCCCTCCACTTT
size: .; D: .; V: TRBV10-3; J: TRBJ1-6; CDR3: CAISVGGDNSPLHF; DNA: TGTGCCATCAGTGTAGGCGGAGATAATTCACCCCTCCACTTT
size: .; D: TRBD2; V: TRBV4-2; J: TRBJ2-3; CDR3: CASSYEGLATDTQYF; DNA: TGTGCCAGCAGCTATGAGGGACTAGCAACAGATACGCAGTATTTT
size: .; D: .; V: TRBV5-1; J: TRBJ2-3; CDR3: CASSGGYRSDTDTQYF; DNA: TGCGCCAGCAGCGGGGGATACCGGTCAGACACAGATACGCAGTATTTT
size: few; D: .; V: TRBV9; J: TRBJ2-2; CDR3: CASSVARAGGAGELFF; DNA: TGTGCCAGCAGCGTAGCACGGGCCGGTGGGGCCGGGGAGCTGTTTTTT
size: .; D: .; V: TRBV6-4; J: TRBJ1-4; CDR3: CASSVFAGDEKLFF; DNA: TGTGCCAGCAGTGTGTTCGCAGGGGACGAAAAACTGTTTTTT
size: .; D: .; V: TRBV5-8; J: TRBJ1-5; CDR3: CASSLIYRSAIQPQHF; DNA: TGTGCCAGCAGCTTGATTTACCGTTCAGCAATTCAGCCCCAGCATTTT
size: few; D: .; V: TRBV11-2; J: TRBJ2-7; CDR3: CASSPEVGQYF; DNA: TGTGCCAGCAGCCCCGAGGTCGGACAGTACTTC
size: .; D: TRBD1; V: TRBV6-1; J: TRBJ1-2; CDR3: CASWPLGQGFGYTF; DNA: TGTGCCAGCTGGCCTTTGGGACAGGGGTTTGGCTACACCTTC